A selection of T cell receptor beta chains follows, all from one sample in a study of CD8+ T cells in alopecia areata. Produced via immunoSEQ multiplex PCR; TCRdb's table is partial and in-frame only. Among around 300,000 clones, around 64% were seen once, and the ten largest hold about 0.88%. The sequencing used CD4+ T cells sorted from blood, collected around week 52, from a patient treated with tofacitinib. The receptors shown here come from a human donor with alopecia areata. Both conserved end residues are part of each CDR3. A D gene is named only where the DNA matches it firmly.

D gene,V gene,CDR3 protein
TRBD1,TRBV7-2,CASSPRTGGWNTEAFF
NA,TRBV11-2,CASSLSTEYYEQYF
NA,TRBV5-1,CASSLVRGVNTEAFF
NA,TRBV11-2,CASSLLSGVHTGELFF
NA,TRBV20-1,CSARTFNEQFF
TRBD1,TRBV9,CASSLRTGGTGELFF
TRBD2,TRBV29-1,CSVEGGSGANEQFF
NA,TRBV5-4,CASSPEATLLQETQYF
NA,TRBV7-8,CASSLVPDGSTQYF
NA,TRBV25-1,CASSESGGESYGYTF
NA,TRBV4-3,CASSQLRQGADTQYF
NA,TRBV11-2,CASSLNRNQPQHF
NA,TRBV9,CASSVAPAGRSATNEKLFF
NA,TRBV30,CAWSPGTAGNYGYTF
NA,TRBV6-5,CASSYGEITDTQYF
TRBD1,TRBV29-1,CSVAPGTVTDTQYF
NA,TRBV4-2,CASSHVGLNTGELFF
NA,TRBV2,CASSAGRTDSYEQYF
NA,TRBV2,CATQMVEEKLFF
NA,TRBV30,CAWRPDEDSPLHF